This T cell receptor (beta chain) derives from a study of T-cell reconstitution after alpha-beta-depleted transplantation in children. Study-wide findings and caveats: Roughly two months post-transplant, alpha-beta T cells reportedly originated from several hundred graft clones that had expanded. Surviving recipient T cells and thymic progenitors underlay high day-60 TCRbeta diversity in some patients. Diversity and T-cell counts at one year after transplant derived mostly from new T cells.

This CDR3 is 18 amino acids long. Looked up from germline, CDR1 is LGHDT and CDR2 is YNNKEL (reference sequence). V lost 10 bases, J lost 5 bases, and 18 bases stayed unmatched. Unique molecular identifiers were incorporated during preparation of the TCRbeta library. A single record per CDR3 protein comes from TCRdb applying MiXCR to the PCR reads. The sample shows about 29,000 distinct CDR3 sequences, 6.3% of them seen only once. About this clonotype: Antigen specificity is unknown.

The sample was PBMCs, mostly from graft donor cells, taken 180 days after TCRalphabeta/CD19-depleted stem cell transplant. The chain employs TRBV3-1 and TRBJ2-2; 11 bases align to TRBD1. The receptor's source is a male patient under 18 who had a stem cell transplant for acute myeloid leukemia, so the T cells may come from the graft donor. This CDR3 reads CATTHSFGQGARTGELFF. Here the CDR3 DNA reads TGTGCCACCACCCACAGCTTCGGACAGGGGGCAAGGACCGGGGAGCTGTTTTTT.